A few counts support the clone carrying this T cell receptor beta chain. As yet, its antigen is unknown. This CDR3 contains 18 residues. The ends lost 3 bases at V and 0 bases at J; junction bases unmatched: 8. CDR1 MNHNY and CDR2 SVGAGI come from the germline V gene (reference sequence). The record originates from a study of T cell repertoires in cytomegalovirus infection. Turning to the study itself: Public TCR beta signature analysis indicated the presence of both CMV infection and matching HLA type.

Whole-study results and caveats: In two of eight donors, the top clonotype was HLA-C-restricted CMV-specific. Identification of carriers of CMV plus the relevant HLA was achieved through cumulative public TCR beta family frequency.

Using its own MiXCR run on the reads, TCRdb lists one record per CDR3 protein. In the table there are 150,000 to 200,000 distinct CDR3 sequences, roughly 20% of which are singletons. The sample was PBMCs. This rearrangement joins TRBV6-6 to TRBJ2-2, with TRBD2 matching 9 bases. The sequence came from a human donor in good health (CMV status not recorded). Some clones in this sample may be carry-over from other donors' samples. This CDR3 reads CASSYSGLAYANTGELFF. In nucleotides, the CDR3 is TGTGCCAGCAGTTATTCCGGACTAGCGTATGCGAACACCGGGGAGCTGTTTTTT.